This TCR beta chain was recorded in a study of blood T cells in healthy people across ages. Then a second PCR, running about 6 to 11 cycles, was carried out with a sample-barcoded 5' primer and a J-beta primer mix. MiXCR, run by TCRdb on the 5' RACE reads, gives a single entry per CDR3 protein. This sample has roughly 800,000 distinct CDR3 sequences, with roughly 64% found just once. Germline V gene data show CDR1 as SQVTM and CDR2 as ANQGSEA. Trimming shortened V by 4 bases and J by 4 bases, and 11 bases separated the two germline ends. This CDR3 contains 14 residues. The table lists this clonotype with a few counts.

Sequencing was done on a sample of blood. This TCR was sampled from a man aged 30-40 years in good health. The chain combines TRBV29-1 with TRBJ2-6; D possibly corresponds to TRBD2 (6 bases). The CDR3 loop reads CSVVTTRGANVLTF. The CDR3 DNA reads as TGCAGCGTTGTAACGACTAGGGGGGCCAACGTCCTGACTTTC.